This T cell receptor (beta chain) was identified during a study of Graves' ophthalmopathy and Graves' hyperthyroidism. Regarding the study as a whole: Also, most clonotypes expanded in the thyroid above 0.001 frequency appeared in blood.

A note on this clonotype: Its antigen is still unknown. Being one base from a much bigger clone, this may be a read error.

From germline, CDR1 is SGDLS and CDR2 YYNGEE. This CDR3 has 17 amino acids. RNA transcripts provided the template for amplifying TCR beta CDR3 regions. RT-PCR with HTBI primers came first, then second-round multiplex PCR. From the multiplex PCR reads, TCRdb called clonotypes with MiXCR, one entry per CDR3 protein. The profile covers 600,000 to 700,000 distinct CDR3 sequences, with 35% to 50% appearing a single time and over 2.5% taken by the ten largest. With a duration under 3 months, ophthalmopathy in the donors showed moderate-to-severe activity, CAS ≥3 and NOSPECS ≥4. Sequencing was performed on peripheral blood. V usage is TRBV9 and J usage is TRBJ2-5; D not resolved. The TCR comes from an adult man with Graves' ophthalmopathy. This chain's CDR3 is CASSVTPVRNHQEPQYF. Written as DNA, the CDR3 is TGTGCCAGCAGCGTAACCCCCGTGAGGAACCACCAAGAGCCCCAGTACTTC.